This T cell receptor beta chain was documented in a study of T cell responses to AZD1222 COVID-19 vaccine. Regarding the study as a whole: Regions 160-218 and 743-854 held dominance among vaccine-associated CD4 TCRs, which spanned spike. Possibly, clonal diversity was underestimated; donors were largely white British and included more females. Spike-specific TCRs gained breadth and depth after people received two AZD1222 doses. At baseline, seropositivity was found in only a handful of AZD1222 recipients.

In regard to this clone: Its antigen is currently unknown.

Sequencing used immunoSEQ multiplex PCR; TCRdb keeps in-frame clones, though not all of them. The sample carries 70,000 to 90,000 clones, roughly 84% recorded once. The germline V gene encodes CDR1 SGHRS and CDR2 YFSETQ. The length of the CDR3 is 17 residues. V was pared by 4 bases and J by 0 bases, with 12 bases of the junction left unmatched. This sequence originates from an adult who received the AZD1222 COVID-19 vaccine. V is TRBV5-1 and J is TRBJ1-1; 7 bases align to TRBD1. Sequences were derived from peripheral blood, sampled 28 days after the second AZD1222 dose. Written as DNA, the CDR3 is TGCGCCAGCAGCACGCAAGGGGGCCCCCTCATGAACACTGAAGCTTTCTTT. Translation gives CASSTQGGPLMNTEAFF.